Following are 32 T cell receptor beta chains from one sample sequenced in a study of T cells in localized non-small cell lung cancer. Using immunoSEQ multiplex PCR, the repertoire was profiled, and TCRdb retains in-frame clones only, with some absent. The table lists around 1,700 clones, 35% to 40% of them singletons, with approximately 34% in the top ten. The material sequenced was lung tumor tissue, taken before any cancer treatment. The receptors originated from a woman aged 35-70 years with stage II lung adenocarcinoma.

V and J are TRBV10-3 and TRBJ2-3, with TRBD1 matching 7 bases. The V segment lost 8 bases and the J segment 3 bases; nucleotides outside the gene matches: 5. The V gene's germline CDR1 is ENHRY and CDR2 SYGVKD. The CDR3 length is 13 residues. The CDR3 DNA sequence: TGTGCCATCGGGGGACAGAGGACAGATACGCAGTATTTT. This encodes CAIGGQRTDTQYF.

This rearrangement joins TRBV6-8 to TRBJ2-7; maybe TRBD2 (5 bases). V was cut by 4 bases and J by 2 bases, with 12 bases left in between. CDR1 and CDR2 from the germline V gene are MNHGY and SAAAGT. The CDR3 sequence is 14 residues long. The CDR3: CASSWAGGTYEQYF. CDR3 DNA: TGTGCCAGCAGTTGGGCGGGTGGAACCTACGAGCAGTACTTC.

CDR3 residues: CASRRGGSNYGYTF. For the CDR3, the DNA is TGTGCCAGCAGGCGAGGGGGCTCTAACTATGGCTACACCTTC. The chain combines TRBV7-4 with TRBJ1-2, with TRBD1 identical over 7 bases. The germline CDR1 and CDR2 sequences are SGHVT and SQSDAQ. V lost 6 bases, J lost 0 bases, and 4 bases stayed unmatched. The CDR3 length is 14 residues.

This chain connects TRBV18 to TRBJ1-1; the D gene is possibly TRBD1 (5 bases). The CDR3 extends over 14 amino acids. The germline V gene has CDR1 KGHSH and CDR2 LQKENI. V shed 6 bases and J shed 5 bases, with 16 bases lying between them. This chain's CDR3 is CASSPGTGSTEAFF. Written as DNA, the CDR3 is TGTGCCAGCTCGCCAGGGACCGGATCGACTGAAGCTTTCTTT. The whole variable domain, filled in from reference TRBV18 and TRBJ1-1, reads NAGVMQNPRHLVRRRGQEARLRCSPMKGHSHVYWYRQLPEEGLKFMVYLQKENIIDESGMPKERFSAEFPKEGPSILRIQQVVRGDSAAYFCASSPGTGSTEAFFGQGTRLTVV.

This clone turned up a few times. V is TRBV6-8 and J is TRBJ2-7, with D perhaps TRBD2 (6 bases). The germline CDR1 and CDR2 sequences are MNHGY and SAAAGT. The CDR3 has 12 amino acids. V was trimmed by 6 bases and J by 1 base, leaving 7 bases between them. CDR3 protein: CASRGLSYEQYF. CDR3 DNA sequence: TGTGCCAGCAGGGGACTTTCCTACGAGCAGTACTTC.

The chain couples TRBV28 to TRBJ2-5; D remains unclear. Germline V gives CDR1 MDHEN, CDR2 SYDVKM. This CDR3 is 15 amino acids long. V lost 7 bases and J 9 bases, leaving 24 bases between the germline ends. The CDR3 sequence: CASKGSSRGTGPQYF. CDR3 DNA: TGTGCCAGCAAAGGATCGAGTCGCGGAACGGGCCCCCAGTACTTC.

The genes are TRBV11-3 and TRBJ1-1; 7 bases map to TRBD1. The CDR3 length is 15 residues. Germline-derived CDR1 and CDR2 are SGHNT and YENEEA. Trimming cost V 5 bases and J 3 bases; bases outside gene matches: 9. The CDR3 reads CASSMDRSMDTEAFF. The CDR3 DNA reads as TGTGCCAGCAGCATGGACAGGAGCATGGACACTGAAGCTTTCTTT.

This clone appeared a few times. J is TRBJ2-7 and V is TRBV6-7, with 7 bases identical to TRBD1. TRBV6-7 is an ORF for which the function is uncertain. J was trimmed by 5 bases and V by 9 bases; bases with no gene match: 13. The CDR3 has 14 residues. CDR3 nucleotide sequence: TGTGCCAGTACGAAAGAGGGGGCGCGTAACGAGCAGTACTTC. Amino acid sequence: CASTKEGARNEQYF.

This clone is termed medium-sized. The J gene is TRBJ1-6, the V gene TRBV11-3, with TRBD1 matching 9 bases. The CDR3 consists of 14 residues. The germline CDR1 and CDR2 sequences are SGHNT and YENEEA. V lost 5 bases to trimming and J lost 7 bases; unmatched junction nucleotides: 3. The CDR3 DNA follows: TGTGCCAGCAGCCCAGGACAGGGGAATTCACCCCTCCACTTT. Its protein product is CASSPGQGNSPLHF. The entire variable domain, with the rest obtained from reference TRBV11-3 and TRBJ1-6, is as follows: EAGVVQSPRYKIIEKKQPVAFWCNPISGHNTLYWYLQNLGQGPELLIRYENEEAVDDSQLPKDRFSAERLKGVDSTLKIQPAELGDSAVYLCASSPGQGNSPLHFGNGTRLTVT.

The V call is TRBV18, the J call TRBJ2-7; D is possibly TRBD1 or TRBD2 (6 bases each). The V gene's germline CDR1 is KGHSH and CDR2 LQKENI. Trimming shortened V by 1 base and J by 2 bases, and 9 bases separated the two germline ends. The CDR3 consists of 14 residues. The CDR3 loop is CASSPQGGPYEQYF. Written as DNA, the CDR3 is TGTGCCAGCTCACCACAGGGGGGCCCCTACGAGCAGTACTTC.

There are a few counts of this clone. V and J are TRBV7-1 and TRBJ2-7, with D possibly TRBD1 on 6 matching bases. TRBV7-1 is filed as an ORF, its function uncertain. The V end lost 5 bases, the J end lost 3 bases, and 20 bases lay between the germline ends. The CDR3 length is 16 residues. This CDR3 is CASSPVPPGVNYEQYF. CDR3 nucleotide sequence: TGTGCCAGCAGCCCCGTCCCCCCAGGGGTGAACTACGAGCAGTACTTC.

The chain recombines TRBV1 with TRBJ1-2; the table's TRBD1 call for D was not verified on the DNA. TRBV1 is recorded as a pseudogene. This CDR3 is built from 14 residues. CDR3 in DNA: TGCGCCAGCAGCCCCAGACAGACAAACTATGGCTACACCTTC. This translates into CASSPRQTNYGYTF.

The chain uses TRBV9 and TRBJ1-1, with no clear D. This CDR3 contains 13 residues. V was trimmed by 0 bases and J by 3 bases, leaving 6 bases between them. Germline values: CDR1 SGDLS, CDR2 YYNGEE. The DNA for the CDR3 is TGTGCCAGCAGCGTAGAGTTGTACACTGAAGCTTTCTTT. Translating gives CASSVELYTEAFF.

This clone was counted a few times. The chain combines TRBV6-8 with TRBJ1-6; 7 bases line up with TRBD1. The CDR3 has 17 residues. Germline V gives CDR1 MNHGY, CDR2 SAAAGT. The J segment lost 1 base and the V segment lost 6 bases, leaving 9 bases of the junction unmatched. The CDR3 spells CASSQGQESSYNSPLHF. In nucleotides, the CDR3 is TGTGCCAGCAGCCAAGGACAGGAGAGTTCCTATAATTCACCCCTCCACTTT.

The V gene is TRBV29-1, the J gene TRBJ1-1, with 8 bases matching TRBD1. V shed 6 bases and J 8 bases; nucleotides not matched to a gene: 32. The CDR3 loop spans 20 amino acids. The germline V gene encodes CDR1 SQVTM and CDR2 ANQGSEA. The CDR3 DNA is TGCAGCGTCCATCCTCGACAGGGGCTTTTCGGTCGAGGGGGTGGTGCGGAAGCTTTCTTT. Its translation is CSVHPRQGLFGRGGGAEAFF.

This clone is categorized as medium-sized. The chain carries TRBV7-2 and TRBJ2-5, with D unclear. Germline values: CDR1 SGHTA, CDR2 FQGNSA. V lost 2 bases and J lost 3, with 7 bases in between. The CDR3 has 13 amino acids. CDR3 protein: CASSLRQKETQYF. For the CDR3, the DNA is TGTGCCAGCAGCTTACGGCAGAAAGAGACCCAGTACTTC.

The chain's CDR3 is CATRRLATNTGELFF. CDR3 nucleotide sequence: TGCGCCACCAGGAGACTAGCGACTAACACCGGGGAGCTGTTTTTT. The chain links TRBV5-1 to TRBJ2-2; the match to TRBD2 covers 8 bases. There are 15 residues in the CDR3. CDR1 and CDR2 (germline): SGHRS, YFSETQ. Trimming removed 9 bases from V and 2 bases from J; junction bases left unmatched: 9.

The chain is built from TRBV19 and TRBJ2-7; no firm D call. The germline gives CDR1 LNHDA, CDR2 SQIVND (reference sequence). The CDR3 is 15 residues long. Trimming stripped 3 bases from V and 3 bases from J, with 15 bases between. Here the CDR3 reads CASSMLGSPFYEQYF. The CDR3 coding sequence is TGTGCCAGTAGTATGCTGGGGTCCCCGTTCTACGAGCAGTACTTC.

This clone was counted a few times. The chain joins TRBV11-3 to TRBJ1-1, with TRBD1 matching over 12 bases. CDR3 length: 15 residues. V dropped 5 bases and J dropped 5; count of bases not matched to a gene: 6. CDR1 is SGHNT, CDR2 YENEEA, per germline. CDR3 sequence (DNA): TGTGCCAGCAGCCACGGGACAGGGGGCCGGACTGAAGCTTTCTTT. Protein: CASSHGTGGRTEAFF.

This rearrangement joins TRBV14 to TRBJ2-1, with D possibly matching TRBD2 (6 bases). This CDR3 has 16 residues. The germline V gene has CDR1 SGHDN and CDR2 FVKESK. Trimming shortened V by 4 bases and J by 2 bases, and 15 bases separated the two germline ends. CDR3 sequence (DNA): TGTGCCAGCAGCCCCCCAAAGGGCGGGGCCTACAATGAGCAGTTCTTC. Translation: CASSPPKGGAYNEQFF.

The CDR3 spells CAWAPGAGAFF. The CDR3 coding sequence is TGTGCCTGGGCCCCAGGGGCCGGGGCTTTCTTT. The V and J genes are TRBV30 and TRBJ1-1; D is perhaps TRBD1 (6 bases). V was clipped by 5 bases and J by 11 bases, with 15 bases between them. The CDR3 sequence is 11 residues long. Germline loops: CDR1 GTSNPN, CDR2 SVGIG (reference sequence).

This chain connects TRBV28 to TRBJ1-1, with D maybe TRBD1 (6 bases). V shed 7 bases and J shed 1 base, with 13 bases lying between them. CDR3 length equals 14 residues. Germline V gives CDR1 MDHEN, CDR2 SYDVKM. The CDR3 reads CASTPDSPNTEAFF. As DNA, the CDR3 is TGTGCCAGCACCCCGGACAGTCCGAACACTGAAGCTTTCTTT. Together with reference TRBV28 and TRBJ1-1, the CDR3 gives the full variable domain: DVKVTQSSRYLVKRTGEKVFLECVQDMDHENMFWYRQDPGLGLRLIYFSYDVKMKEKGDIPEGYSVSREKKERFSLILESASTNQTSMYLCASTPDSPNTEAFFGQGTRLTVV.

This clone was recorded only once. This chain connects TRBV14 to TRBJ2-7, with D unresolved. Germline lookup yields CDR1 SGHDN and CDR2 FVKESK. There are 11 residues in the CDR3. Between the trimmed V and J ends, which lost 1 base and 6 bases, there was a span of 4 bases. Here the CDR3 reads CASSQGVEQYF. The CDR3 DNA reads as TGTGCCAGCAGCCAAGGAGTCGAGCAGTACTTC.

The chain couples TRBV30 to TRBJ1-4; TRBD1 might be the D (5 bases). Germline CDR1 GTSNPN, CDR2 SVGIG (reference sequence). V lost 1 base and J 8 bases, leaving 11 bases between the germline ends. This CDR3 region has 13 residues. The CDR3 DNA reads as TGTGCCTGGAGTGCGCAGGGAGGGGAAAAACTGTTTTTT. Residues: CAWSAQGGEKLFF.

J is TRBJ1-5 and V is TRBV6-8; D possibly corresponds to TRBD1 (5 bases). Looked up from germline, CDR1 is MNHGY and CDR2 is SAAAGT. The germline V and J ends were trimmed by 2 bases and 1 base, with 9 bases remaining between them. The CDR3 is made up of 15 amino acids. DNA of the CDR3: TGTGCCAGCAGTTACAGCAGGGCAAGCAATCAGCCCCAGCATTTT. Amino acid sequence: CASSYSRASNQPQHF.

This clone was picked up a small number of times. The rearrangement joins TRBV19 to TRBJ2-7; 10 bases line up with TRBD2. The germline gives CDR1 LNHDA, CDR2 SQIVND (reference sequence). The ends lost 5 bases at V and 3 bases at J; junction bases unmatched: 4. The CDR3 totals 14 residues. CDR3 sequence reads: CASSPGLANYEQYF. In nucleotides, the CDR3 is TGTGCCAGTAGTCCGGGACTAGCGAACTACGAGCAGTACTTC.

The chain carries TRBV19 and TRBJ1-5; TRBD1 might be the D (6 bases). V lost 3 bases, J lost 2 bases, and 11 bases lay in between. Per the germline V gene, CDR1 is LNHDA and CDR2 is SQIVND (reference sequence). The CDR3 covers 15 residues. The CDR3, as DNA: TGTGCCAGTAGTATGTCCCGGACAGGCAATCAGCCCCAGCATTTT. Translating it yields CASSMSRTGNQPQHF.

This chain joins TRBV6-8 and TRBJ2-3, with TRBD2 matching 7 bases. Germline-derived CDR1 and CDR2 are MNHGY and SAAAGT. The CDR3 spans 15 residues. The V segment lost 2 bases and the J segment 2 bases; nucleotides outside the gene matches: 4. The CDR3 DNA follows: TGTGCCAGCAGTTACACAGCGGGGCTCACAGATACGCAGTATTTT. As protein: CASSYTAGLTDTQYF.

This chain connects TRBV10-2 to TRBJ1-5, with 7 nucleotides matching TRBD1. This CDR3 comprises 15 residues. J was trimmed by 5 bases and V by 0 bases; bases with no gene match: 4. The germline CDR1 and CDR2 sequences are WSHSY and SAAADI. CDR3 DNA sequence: TGCGCCAGCAGTGAGTCCACAGGGGAGGATCAGCCCCAGCATTTT. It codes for CASSESTGEDQPQHF.

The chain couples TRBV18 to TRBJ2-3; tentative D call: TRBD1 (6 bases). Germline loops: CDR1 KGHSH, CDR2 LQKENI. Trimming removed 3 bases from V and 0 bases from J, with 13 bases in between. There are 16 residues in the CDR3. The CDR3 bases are TGTGCCAGCTCACCTTCAGGGGTATCTAGCACAGATACGCAGTATTTT. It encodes CASSPSGVSSTDTQYF. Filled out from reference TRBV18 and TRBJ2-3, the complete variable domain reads NAGVMQNPRHLVRRRGQEARLRCSPMKGHSHVYWYRQLPEEGLKFMVYLQKENIIDESGMPKERFSAEFPKEGPSILRIQQVVRGDSAAYFCASSPSGVSSTDTQYFGPGTRLTVL.

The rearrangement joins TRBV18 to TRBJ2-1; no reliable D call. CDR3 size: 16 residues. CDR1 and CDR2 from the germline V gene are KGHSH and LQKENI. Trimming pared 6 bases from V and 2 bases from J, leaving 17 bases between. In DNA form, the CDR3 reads TGTGCCAGCTCCCTCGGGCCGCTCGGACCCTACAATGAGCAGTTCTTC. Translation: CASSLGPLGPYNEQFF.

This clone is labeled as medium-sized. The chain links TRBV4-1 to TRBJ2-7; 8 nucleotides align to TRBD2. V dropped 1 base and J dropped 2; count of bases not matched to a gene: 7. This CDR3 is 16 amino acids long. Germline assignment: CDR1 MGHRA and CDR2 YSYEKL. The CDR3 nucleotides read TGCGCCAGCAGCCAAGGGGAAGATAGCGGGGCCTACGAGCAGTACTTC. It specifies CASSQGEDSGAYEQYF.